The clone carrying this TCR beta chain occurred a few times. The antigen is not known. The data are from a study of blood T cells in healthy people across ages. Study conclusions and caveats: Older age coincided with a roughly linear decline in TCR beta diversity per million T cells.

The second PCR ran roughly 7 to 12 cycles with a sample-barcoded 5' primer and J-beta primers. Researchers report that a template-switch adaptor with 12 random nucleotides tagged each cDNA molecule. Each CDR3 protein gets one entry after TCRdb re-called the 5' RACE reads with MiXCR. The sample has around 1,000,000 distinct CDR3 sequences, about 23% seen once. The V gene lost 4 bases and the J gene lost 0 bases, with 12 bases spanning the gap. The CDR3 spans 15 residues. Germline V gene lookup returns CDR1 KGHSH and CDR2 LQKENI. The same specimen was also included in a second study, on T cells of mothers and their children. From that study: The donors comprised roughly 6 children and their three healthy Caucasian mothers.

The receptor was derived from a girl under 10 years old in good health. V gene TRBV18 combines with J gene TRBJ1-1; a weak D match, TRBD1 (6 bases). The sample consisted of blood. The CDR3 spells CASSRGQAMNTEAFF. CDR3 bases: TGTGCCAGCTCACGGGGACAAGCCATGAACACTGAAGCTTTCTTT. Together with reference TRBV18 and TRBJ1-1, the CDR3 gives the full variable domain: NAGVMQNPRHLVRRRGQEARLRCSPMKGHSHVYWYRQLPEEGLKFMVYLQKENIIDESGMPKERFSAEFPKEGPSILRIQQVVRGDSAAYFCASSRGQAMNTEAFFGQGTRLTVV.